The clone carrying this T cell receptor (beta chain) turned up a few times. The CDR3 covers 13 residues. Germline CDR1 reads WNHNN; CDR2 reads SYGVQD (reference sequence). After removal of 4 bases from V and 5 bases from J, the junction contained 2 bases not matched to a gene. These data belong to a study of STAT5B mutations in CD4+ large granular lymphocyte leukemia. The table came from immunoSEQ multiplex PCR; TCRdb's copy has only in-frame clones and leaves some out. The table records some 30,000 clones, 55% to 80% of them present only once. The material sequenced was CD4+ T cells from blood buffy coats. The clonotype originates from a human donor in good health. The rearrangement links TRBV10-1 to TRBJ1-1; 9 bases fit TRBD1. CDR3 DNA sequence: TGCGCCAGCAGTGGACAGGGGGGTACTGAAGCTTTCTTT. Its protein is CASSGQGGTEAFF.